This record looks at one T cell receptor beta chain sequence and its context. Only one count was recorded for this clone. Its antigen is still unknown. Within one base of it there is no much larger clone, and no base qualities were kept. The CDR3 regions of human TCRbeta chains were analyzed by immunosequencing. The original methods were these. Repertoire TCRs were checked for matches against a reference library of SARS-CoV-2-specific TCRs that had been generated using the MIRA antigen-specificity platform. Breadth meant the fraction of unique TCRs that were SARS-CoV-2-associated, whereas depth meant the fraction of total T cells that were SARS-CoV-2-associated. Each spike-specific TCR was assigned to its reactive spike region and to a CD4 or CD8 class using the MIRA data. Log10-transformed breadth and depth values were compared by one-way ANOVA with Sidak's multiple comparisons tests. Entries here come from immuneACCESS through TCRdb and include only in-frame sequences with V and J called. Some clones fail to appear in such tables; in the studies checked, an unresolved V gene covers under half of the shortfall, and the cause of the remainder is unknown. That table furnishes V, J and clone size, whereas the DNA furnished D and trimming. A total of about 150,000 clones appear in this sample, 75% to 90% of them only once. The top ten constitute approximately 6.9% of the sample.

V has 4 bases trimmed and J has 5 bases trimmed; junction bases matching no gene number 10. The cysteine opens and the phenylalanine closes a CDR3 of 15 amino acids. Only the CDR3 DNA stays, 45 bases, in frame from base 1. The germline V gene yields SGHRS for CDR1 and YFSETQ for CDR2. This sample was included in a study of T cell responses to AZD1222 COVID-19 vaccine (dated by TCRdb to about 2021). With regard to the full study: AZD1222 recipients with second doses at about 4 weeks or about 12 weeks were pooled, because spike-specific TCR depth and breadth did not differ between schedules. A total of more than 230 trial participants underwent TCR sequencing, of whom 200 to 220 received two doses of AZD1222 and roughly 25 received two doses of the MenACWY control vaccine. Trial participants were enrolled by age into 18-55, 56-69 and 70-plus year subgroups, with roughly 160, 29 and 62 TCR-sequenced participants respectively.

Here is what the overall study found, with its caveats: Reportedly, close to half of the unique spike-specific TCRs recognized epitopes lying outside the regions that are mutated in the B.1.351 and B.1.1.7 variants. Because no day 14 peak-response samples were available, repertoires were characterized only after the peak T cell response. Only five or six AZD1222 recipients were SARS-CoV-2 seropositive at baseline, limiting conclusions about previously exposed vaccinees. Spike-specific TCR breadth and depth rose significantly after two AZD1222 doses compared with day 0 and with MenACWY recipients. Most participants were white British and females outnumbered males, and the authors suggested that clonal diversity may have been underestimated. The vaccine-associated CD4 TCRs covered the entire spike protein, and the dominant responses fell in regions 160-218 and 743-854. The 56-69-year group was small, and its depth increase did not reach significance, likely because of low power.

Read against the paper, the sample's time point label means: baseline before first vaccination. Vaccinee samples came from UK trials COV001 and COV002, including a single-blind randomized controlled phase 2/3 trial of AZD1222 (ChAdOx1 nCoV-19) in healthy adults. For TCRbeta chain sequencing, PBMC samples from trial participants were taken at day 0 and at day 28 after the second dose. The source was peripheral blood, collected on day 0 of AZD1222 vaccination. The sequence is built from TRBV5-1 and TRBJ1-1, and 8 junctional nucleotides match TRBD1. This receptor was obtained from an adult in good health. The DNA sequence is given as TGCGCCAGCAGCCCGAGGGGAACAGGGGGAACTGAAGCTTTCTTT. Translated, it gives CASSPRGTGGTEAFF.